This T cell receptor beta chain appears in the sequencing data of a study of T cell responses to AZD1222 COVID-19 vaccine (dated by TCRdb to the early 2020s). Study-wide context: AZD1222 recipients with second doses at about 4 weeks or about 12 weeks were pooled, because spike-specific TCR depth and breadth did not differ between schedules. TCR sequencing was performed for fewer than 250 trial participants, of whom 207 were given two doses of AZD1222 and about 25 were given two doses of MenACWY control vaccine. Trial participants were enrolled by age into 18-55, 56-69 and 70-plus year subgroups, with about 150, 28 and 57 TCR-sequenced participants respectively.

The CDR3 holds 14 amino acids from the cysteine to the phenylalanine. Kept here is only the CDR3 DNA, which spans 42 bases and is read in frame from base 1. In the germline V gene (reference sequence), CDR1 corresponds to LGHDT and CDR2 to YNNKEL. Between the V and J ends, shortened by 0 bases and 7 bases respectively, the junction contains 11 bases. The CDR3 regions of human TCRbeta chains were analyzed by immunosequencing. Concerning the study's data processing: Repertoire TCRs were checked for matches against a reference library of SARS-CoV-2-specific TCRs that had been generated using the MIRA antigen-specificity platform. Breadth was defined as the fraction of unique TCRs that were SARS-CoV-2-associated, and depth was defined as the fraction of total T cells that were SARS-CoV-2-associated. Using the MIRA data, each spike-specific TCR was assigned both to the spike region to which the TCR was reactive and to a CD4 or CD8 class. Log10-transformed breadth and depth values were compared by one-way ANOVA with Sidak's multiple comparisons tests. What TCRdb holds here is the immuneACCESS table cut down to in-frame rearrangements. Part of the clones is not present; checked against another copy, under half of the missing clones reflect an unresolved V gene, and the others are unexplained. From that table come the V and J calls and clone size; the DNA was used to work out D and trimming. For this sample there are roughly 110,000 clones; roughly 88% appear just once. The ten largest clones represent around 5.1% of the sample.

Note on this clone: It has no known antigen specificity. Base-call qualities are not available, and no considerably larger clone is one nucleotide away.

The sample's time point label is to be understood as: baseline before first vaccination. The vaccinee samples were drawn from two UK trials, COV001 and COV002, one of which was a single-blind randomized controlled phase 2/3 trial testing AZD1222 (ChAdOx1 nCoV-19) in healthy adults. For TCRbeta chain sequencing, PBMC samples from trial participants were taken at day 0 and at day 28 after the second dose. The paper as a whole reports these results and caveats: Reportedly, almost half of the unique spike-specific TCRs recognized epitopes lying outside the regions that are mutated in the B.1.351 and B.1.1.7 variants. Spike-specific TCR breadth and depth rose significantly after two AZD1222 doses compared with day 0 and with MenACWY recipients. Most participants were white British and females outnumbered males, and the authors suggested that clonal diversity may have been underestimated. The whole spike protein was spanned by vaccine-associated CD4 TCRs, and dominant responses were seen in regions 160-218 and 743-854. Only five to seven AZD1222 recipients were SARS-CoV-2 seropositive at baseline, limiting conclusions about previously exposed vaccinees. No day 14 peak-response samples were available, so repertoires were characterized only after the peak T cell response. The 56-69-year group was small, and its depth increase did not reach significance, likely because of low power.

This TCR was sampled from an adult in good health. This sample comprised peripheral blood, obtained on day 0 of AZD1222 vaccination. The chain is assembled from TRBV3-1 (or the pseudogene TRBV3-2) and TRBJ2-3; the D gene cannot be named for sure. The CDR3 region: CASSQERVAHTQYF. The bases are TGTGCCAGCAGCCAAGAAAGGGTGGCTCATACGCAGTATTTT.